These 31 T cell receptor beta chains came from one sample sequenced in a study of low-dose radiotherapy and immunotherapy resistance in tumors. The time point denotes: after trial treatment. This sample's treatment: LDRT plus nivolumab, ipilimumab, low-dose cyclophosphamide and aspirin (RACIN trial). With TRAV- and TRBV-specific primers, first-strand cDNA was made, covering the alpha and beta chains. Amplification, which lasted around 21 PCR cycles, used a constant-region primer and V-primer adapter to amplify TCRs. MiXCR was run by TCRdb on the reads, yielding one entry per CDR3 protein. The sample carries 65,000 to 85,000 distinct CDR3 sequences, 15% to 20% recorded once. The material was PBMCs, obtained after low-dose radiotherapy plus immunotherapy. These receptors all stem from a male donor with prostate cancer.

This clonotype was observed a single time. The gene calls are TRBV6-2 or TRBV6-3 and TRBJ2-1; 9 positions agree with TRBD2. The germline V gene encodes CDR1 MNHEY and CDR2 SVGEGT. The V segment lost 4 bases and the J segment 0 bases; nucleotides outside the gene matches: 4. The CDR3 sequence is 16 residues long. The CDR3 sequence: CASSSGTSRSYNEQFF. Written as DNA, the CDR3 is TGTGCCAGCAGTTCCGGGACTAGCCGCTCCTACAATGAGCAGTTCTTC.

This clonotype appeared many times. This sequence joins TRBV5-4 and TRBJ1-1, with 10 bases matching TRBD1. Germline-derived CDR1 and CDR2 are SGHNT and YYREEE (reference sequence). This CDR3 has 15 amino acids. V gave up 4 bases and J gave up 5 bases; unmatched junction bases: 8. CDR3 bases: TGTGCCAGCAGCGAAGGACAGGGGGGTCTTACTGAAGCTTTCTTT. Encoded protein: CASSEGQGGLTEAFF. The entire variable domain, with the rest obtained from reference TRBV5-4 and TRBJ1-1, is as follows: ETGVTQSPTHLIKTRGQQVTLRCSSQSGHNTVSWYQQALGQGPQFIFQYYREEENGRGNFPPRFSGLQFPNYSSELNVNALELDDSALYLCASSEGQGGLTEAFFGQGTRLTVV.

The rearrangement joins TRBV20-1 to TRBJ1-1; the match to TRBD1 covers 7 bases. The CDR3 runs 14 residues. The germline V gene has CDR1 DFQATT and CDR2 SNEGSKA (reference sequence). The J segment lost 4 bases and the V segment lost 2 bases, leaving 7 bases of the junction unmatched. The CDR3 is CSARIPGQITEAFF. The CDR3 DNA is TGCAGTGCTAGAATACCGGGACAGATCACTGAAGCTTTCTTT.

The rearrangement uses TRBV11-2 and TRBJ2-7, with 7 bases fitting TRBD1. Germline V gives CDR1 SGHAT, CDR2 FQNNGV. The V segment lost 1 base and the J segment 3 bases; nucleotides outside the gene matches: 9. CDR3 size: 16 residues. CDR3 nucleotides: TGTGCCAGCAGCTTAGGGGCGCCAGGGGGAGACTACGAGCAGTACTTC. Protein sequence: CASSLGAPGGDYEQYF.

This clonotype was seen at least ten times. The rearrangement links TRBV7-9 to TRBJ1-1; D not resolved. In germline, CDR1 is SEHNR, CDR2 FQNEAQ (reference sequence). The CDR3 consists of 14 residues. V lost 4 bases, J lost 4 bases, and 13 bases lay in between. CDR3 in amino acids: CASSSPLFATEAFF. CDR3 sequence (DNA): TGTGCCAGCAGCTCCCCATTGTTTGCCACTGAAGCTTTCTTT.

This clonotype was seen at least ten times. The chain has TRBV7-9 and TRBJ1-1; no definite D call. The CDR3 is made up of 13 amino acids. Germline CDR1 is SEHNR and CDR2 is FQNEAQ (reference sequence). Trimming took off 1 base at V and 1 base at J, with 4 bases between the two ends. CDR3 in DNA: TGTGCCAGCAGCTTAGGAACGAACACTGAAGCTTTCTTT. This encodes CASSLGTNTEAFF.

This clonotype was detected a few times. CDR3 sequence reads: CASSLVRGNEKLFF. The CDR3 DNA sequence: TGTGCCAGCAGTTTAGTCCGGGGTAATGAAAAACTGTTTTTT. This chain connects TRBV27 to TRBJ1-4; no reliable D call. This CDR3 region has 14 residues. The germline V gene has CDR1 MNHEY and CDR2 SMNVEV (reference sequence). Trimming cost V 2 bases and J 4 bases, with 8 bases left between them.

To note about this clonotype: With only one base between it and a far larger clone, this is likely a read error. CDR3 DNA: TGTGCCAGCAGTTACGGGGTAGACAGGGCCGAGCAGTACTTC. Translating gives CASSYGVDRAEQYF. The chain is built from TRBV6-2 or TRBV6-3 and TRBJ2-5; TRBD1 matches 7 bases. The J call may be incorrect, as the DNA end agrees better with TRBJ2-7. CDR1 and CDR2 (germline): MNHEY, SVGEGT. The CDR3 consists of 14 residues.

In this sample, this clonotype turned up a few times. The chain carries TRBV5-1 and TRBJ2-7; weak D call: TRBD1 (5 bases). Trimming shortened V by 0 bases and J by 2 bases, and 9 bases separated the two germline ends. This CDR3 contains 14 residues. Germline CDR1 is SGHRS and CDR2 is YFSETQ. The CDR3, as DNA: TGCGCCAGCAGCTTGGATCCAGGGCCCTACGAGCAGTACTTC. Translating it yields CASSLDPGPYEQYF.

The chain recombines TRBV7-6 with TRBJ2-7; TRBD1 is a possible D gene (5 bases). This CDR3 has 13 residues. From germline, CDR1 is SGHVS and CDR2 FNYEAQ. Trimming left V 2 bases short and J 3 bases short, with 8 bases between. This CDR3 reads CASSLTGDYEQYF. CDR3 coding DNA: TGTGCCAGCAGCTTAACAGGTGACTACGAGCAGTACTTC. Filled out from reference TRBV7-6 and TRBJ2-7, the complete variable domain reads GAGVSQSPRYKVTKRGQDVALRCDPISGHVSLYWYRQALGQGPEFLTYFNYEAQQDKSGLPNDRFSAERPEGSISTLTIQRTEQRDSAMYRCASSLTGDYEQYFGPGTRLTVT.

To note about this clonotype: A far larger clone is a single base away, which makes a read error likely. This CDR3 is CASKGDEQFF. The CDR3, as DNA: TGTGCCAGCAAGGGCGACGAGCAGTTCTTC. The chain couples TRBV28 to TRBJ2-1; D is undetermined. This CDR3 has 10 amino acids. Germline CDR1 reads MDHEN; CDR2 reads SYDVKM. The germline V and J ends were trimmed by 7 bases and 10 bases, with 8 bases remaining between them.

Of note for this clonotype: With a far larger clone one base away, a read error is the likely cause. Here the CDR3 DNA reads TGTGCCAGCAGCTTTACGGGCAGCTACGAGCAGTTCTTC. As protein: CASSFTGSYEQFF. The chain has TRBV11-1 and TRBJ2-1; D is ambiguous. The V gene lost 3 bases and the J gene lost 10 bases, with 13 bases spanning the gap. From germline, CDR1 is SGHAT and CDR2 FQDESV (reference sequence). The CDR3 length is 13 residues.

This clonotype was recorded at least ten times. The CDR3 DNA reads as TGTGCCAGCAGGACCCCCAGGGGTACGTTCCTTAACTATGGCTACACCTTC. This gives the protein CASRTPRGTFLNYGYTF. This chain uses TRBV6-4 with TRBJ1-2, with D maybe TRBD1 (6 bases). The CDR3 totals 17 residues. In germline, CDR1 is MRHNA, CDR2 SNTAGT. V was cut by 6 bases and J by 1 base, with 21 bases left in between.

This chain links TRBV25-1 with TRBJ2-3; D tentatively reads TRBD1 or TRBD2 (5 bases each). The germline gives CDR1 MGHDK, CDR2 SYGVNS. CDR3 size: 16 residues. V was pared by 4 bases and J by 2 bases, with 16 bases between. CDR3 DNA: TGTGCCAGCAGTGGGGGACCCGGACCCTACACAGATACGCAGTATTTT. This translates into CASSGGPGPYTDTQYF.

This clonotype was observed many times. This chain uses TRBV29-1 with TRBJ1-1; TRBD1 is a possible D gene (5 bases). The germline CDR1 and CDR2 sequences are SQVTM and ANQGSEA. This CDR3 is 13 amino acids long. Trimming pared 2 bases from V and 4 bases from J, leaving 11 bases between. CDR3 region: CSVESIGATEAFF. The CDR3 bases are TGCAGCGTTGAATCAATTGGGGCCACTGAAGCTTTCTTT.

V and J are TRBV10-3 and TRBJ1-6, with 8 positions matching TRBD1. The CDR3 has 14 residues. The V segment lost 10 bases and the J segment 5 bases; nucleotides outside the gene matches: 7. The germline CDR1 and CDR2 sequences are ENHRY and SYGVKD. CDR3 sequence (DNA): TGTGCCACCAGGGGGCTGGCTGATAATTCACCCCTCCACTTT. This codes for CATRGLADNSPLHF.

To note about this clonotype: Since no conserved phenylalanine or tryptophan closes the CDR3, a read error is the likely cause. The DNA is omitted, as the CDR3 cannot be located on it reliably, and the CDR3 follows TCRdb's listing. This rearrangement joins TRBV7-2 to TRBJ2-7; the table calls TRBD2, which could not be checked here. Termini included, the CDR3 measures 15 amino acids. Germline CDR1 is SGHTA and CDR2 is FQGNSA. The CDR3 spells CASSSTSGGSYEKYI.

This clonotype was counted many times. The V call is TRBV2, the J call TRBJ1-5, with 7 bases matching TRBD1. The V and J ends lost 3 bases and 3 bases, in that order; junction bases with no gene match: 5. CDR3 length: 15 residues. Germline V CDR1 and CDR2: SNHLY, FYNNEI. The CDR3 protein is CASSDRGSINQPQHF. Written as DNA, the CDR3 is TGTGCCAGCAGTGACAGGGGGAGCATCAATCAGCCCCAGCATTTT.

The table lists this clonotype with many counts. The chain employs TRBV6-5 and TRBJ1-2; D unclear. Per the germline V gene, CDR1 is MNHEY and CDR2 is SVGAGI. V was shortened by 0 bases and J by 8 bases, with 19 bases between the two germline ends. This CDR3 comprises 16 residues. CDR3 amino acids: CASSYSAGLGPGGYTF. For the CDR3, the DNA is TGTGCCAGCAGTTACTCAGCGGGCTTAGGGCCTGGGGGCTACACCTTC.

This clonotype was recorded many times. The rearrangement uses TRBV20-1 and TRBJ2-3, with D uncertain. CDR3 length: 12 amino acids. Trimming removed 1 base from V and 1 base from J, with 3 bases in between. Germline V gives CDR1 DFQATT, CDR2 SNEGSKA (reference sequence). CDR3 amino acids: CSARVGTDTQYF. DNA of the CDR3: TGCAGTGCTAGAGTGGGCACAGATACGCAGTATTTT.

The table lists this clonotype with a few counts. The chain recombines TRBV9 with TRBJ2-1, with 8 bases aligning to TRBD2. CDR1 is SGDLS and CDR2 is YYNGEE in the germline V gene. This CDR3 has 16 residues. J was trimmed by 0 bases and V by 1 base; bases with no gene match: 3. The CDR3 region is CASSVSSGSSYNEQFF. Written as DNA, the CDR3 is TGTGCCAGCAGCGTATCCAGCGGGAGCTCCTACAATGAGCAGTTCTTC.

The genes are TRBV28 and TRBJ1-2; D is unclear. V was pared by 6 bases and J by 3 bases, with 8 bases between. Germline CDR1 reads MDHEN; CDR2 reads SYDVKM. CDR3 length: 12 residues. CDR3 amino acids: CASSGRDYGYTF. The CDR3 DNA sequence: TGTGCCAGCAGCGGACGGGACTATGGCTACACCTTC.

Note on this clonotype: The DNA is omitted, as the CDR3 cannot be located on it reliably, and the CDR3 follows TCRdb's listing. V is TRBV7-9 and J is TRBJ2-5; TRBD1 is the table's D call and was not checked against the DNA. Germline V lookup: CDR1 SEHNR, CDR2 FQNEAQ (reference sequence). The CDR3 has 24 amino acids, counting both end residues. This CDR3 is CASTNQTSMYLCASSPGPAETQYF.

Here the CDR3 reads CAWTLPPKTGDGYTF. The CDR3 DNA reads TGTGCCTGGACCCTCCCGCCCAAGACAGGGGATGGCTACACCTTC. The V gene is TRBV30, the J gene TRBJ1-2; 8 bases fit TRBD1. Germline CDR1 reads GTSNPN; CDR2 reads SVGIG (reference sequence). Germline trimming cut 4 bases from V and 6 bases from J; bases unmatched to any gene: 13. The CDR3 sequence is 15 residues long.

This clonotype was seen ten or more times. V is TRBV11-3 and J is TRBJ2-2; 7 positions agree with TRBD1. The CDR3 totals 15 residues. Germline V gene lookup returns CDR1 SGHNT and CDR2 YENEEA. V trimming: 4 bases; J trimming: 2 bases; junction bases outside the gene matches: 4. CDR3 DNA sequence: TGTGCCAGCAGCTCAGGGACAGATAACACCGGGGAGCTGTTTTTT. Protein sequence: CASSSGTDNTGELFF. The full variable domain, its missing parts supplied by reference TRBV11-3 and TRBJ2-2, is EAGVVQSPRYKIIEKKQPVAFWCNPISGHNTLYWYLQNLGQGPELLIRYENEEAVDDSQLPKDRFSAERLKGVDSTLKIQPAELGDSAVYLCASSSGTDNTGELFFGEGSRLTVL.

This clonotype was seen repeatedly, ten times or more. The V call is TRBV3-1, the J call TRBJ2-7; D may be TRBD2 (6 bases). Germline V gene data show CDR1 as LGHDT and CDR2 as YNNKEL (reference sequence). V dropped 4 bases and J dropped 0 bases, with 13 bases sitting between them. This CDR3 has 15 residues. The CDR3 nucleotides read TGTGCCAGCAGCCCCGCTGCGGGAAGCTCCTACGAGCAGTACTTC. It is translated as CASSPAAGSSYEQYF.

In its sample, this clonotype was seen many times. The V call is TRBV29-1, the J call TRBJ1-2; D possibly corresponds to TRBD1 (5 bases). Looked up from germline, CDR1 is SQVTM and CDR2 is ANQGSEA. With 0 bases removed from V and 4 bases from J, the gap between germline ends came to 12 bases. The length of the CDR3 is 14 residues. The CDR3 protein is CSVEDRQGGYGYTF. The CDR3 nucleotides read TGCAGCGTTGAAGATCGGCAGGGAGGCTATGGCTACACCTTC.

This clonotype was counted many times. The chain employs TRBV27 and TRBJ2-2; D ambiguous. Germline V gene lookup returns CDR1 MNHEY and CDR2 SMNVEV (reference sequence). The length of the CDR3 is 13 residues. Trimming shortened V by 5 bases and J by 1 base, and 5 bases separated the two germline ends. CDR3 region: CASSNRNTGELFF. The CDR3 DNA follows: TGTGCCAGCAGTAACAGGAACACCGGGGAGCTGTTTTTT.

The CDR3, as DNA: TGTGCCAGCGGGTTTTTTTTAAAAAATGAAAAACTGTTTTTT. This sequence encodes CASGFFLKNEKLFF. The J gene is TRBJ1-4, the V gene TRBV7-2, with unresolved D. The CDR3 is 14 amino acids. The V gene lost 8 bases and the J gene lost 5 bases, with 15 bases spanning the gap. CDR1 SGHTA and CDR2 FQGNSA come from the germline V gene.

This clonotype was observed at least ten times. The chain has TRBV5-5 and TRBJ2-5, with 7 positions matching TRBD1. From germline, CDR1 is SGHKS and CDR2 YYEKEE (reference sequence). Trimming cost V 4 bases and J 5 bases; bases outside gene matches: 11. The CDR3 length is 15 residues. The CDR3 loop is CASSGDSRTWETQYF. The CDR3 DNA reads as TGTGCCAGCAGCGGGGACAGTCGGACATGGGAGACCCAGTACTTC.

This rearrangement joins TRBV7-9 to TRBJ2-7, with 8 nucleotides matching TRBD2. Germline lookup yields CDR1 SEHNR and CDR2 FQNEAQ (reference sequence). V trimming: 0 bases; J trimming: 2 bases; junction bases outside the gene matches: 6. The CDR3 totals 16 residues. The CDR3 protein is CASSLATSGGTYEQYF. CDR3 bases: TGTGCCAGCAGCTTAGCGACCAGCGGGGGAACCTACGAGCAGTACTTC.